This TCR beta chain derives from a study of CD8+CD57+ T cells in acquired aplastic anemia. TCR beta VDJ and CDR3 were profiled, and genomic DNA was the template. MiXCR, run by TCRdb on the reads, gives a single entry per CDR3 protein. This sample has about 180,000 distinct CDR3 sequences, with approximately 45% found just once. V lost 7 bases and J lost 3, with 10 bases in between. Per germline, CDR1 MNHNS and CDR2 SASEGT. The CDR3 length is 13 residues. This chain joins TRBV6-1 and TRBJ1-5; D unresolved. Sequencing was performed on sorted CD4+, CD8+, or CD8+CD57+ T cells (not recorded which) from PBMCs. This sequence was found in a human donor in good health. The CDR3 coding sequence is TGTGCCAGCACCGGACTAGTCAATCAGCCCCAGCATTTT. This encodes CASTGLVNQPQHF.